These 4 T cell receptor beta chains originate from one sample sequenced in a study of blood T cell repertoires in COVID-19. Clones were sequenced by immunoSEQ multiplex PCR, and TCRdb holds only the in-frame ones, with some missing. The sample has about 27,000 clones; approximately 82% are singletons. Material for sequencing was peripheral blood. These receptors were collected from an elderly man with active or convalescent COVID-19.

As DNA, the CDR3 is TGCACCAGCAGCGAGCGTAATGAGCAGTTCTTC. It yields the protein CTSSERNEQFF. The chain links TRBV1 to TRBJ2-1; the table assigns TRBD2, which was not confirmed against the DNA. TRBV1 is tagged as a pseudogene. CDR3 length: 11 residues.

V and J are TRBV4-1 and TRBJ2-2, with a tentative D call TRBD1 (5 bases). CDR3 length equals 15 residues. V was clipped by 10 bases and J by 1 base, with 16 bases between them. Germline assignment: CDR1 MGHRA and CDR2 YSYEKL. The CDR3: CAIPTVRENTGELFF. CDR3 nucleotides: TGCGCCATCCCGACCGTCAGGGAGAACACCGGGGAGCTGTTTTTT.

V is TRBV5-4 and J is TRBJ2-7, with 11 bases aligning to TRBD2. The J segment lost 2 bases and the V segment lost 4 bases, leaving 8 bases of the junction unmatched. In germline, CDR1 is SGHNT, CDR2 YYREEE (reference sequence). This CDR3 is built from 16 residues. The DNA for the CDR3 is TGTGCCAGCAGCCTGCCGGGACTAGCGGCCCCCTACGAGCAGTACTTC. Translated: CASSLPGLAAPYEQYF.

The V and J genes are TRBV11-1 and TRBJ1-3, with D perhaps matching TRBD1 (5 bases). The V and J ends lost 3 bases and 2 bases respectively, with 8 bases between them. The length of the CDR3 is 14 residues. The germline V gene encodes CDR1 SGHAT and CDR2 FQDESV (reference sequence). The CDR3 DNA reads as TGTGCCAGCAGCTTGGAGGGGCCTGGAAACACCATATATTTT. Translated: CASSLEGPGNTIYF.